The clone carrying this T cell receptor beta chain was recorded a few times. Its matching antigen is unknown. This sample is part of a study of Graves' ophthalmopathy and Graves' hyperthyroidism. The authors enrolled newly diagnosed hyperthyroidism patients aged 18 to 65 with under 2 months' duration. RNA transcripts were the template, and TCR beta CDR3 regions were amplified from them. Second-round multiplex PCR followed a first-round RT-PCR using HTBI primers. One entry per CDR3 protein, called by TCRdb with MiXCR from the multiplex PCR reads. The repertoire holds about 500,000 distinct CDR3 sequences, with under 45% as singletons. General observations from the study: For predicting ophthalmopathy progression, the model had about 64% sensitivity and approximately 72% specificity.

This CDR3 contains 14 residues. Per the germline V gene, CDR1 is KGHSY and CDR2 is FQNENV. Trimming left V 0 bases short and J 6 bases short, with 12 bases between. The origin of this receptor is an adult man with Graves' hyperthyroidism. Sequenced material: peripheral blood or thyroid tissue (not recorded which). The rearrangement links TRBV16 to TRBJ2-7; a possible D gene is TRBD2 (5 bases). As DNA, the CDR3 is TGTGCCAGCAGCCAATCGTCCCCGGCGGGCGAGCAGTACTTC. This sequence encodes CASSQSSPAGEQYF. Full variable domain (outside the CDR3, taken from reference TRBV16 and TRBJ2-7): GEEVAQTPKHLVRGEGQKAKLYCAPIKGHSYVFWYQQVLKNEFKFLISFQNENVFDETGMPKERFSAKCLPNSPCSLEIQATKLEDSAVYFCASSQSSPAGEQYFGPGTRLTVT.